The 24 T cell receptor beta chains given below trace back to one sample, sequenced in a study of T-cell reconstitution after alpha-beta-depleted transplantation in children. Construction of the TCRbeta library involved unique molecular identifiers. One entry per CDR3 protein results from TCRdb running MiXCR on the PCR reads. The sample includes roughly 400,000 distinct CDR3 sequences, roughly 22% of them seen just once. The material was PBMCs from the stem cell graft donor, obtained from the stem cell graft. The origin of the receptors is a human donor who donated a stem cell graft to a child with acute myeloid leukemia.

V and J are TRBV12-5 and TRBJ2-1; tentatively, D is TRBD1 (5 bases). The CDR3 sequence is 15 residues long. Trimming removed 3 bases from V and 10 bases from J, with 19 bases in between. Per germline, CDR1 LGHNT and CDR2 FRNRAP. CDR3 residues: CASGFVGERILEQFF. Here the CDR3 DNA reads TGTGCTAGTGGTTTTGTAGGGGAAAGGATCCTCGAGCAGTTCTTC.

The chain links TRBV4-1 to TRBJ2-3; 10 bases are a match to TRBD2. Germline values: CDR1 MGHRA, CDR2 YSYEKL. V shed 3 bases and J 3 bases; nucleotides not matched to a gene: 12. The CDR3 sequence is 18 residues long. CDR3 coding DNA: TGCGCCAGCAGCCAGGAAATAGCGGGGGGTGGCGTGACAGATACGCAGTATTTT. This sequence encodes CASSQEIAGGGVTDTQYF.

The chain couples TRBV12-3 or TRBV12-4 to TRBJ1-5; no reliable D call. The ends were cut back, 7 bases at V and 7 bases at J, with 14 bases in the middle. This CDR3 has 13 amino acids. The CDR3 protein is CASTLKGTQPQHF. The CDR3 DNA is TGTGCCAGCACCCTGAAGGGAACGCAGCCCCAGCATTTT.

This clonotype was found many times. The chain is built from TRBV12-3 or TRBV12-4 and TRBJ2-6; no reliable D call. Trimming stripped 7 bases from V and 0 bases from J, with 4 bases between. This CDR3 has 13 residues. The CDR3 DNA is TGTGCCAGCACCCCCTCTGGGGCCAACGTCCTGACTTTC. Translating it yields CASTPSGANVLTF.

The chain couples TRBV24-1 to TRBJ2-1; 7 bases are shared with TRBD2. Looked up from germline, CDR1 is KGHDR and CDR2 is SFDVKD. V gave up 10 bases and J gave up 4 bases; unmatched junction bases: 9. This CDR3 contains 14 residues. The CDR3 DNA sequence: TGTGCCACACATCCTGGGGGGGTTTACAATGAGCAGTTCTTC. This gives the protein CATHPGGVYNEQFF.

This clonotype occurred many times. V usage is TRBV6-2 or TRBV6-3 and J usage is TRBJ2-7; 14 bases map to TRBD2. CDR3 length: 16 amino acids. After removal of 8 bases from V and 6 bases from J, the junction contained 12 bases not matched to a gene. Germline V gene data show CDR1 as MNHEY and CDR2 as SVGEGT. CDR3 in amino acids: CASHGEVGLAGGEQYF. The CDR3 nucleotides are TGTGCCAGCCATGGTGAGGTCGGACTAGCGGGAGGCGAGCAGTACTTC.

The chain links TRBV25-1 to TRBJ1-2; D may be TRBD1 (6 bases). V was clipped by 6 bases and J by 4 bases, with 21 bases between them. The CDR3 loop spans 16 amino acids. Per the germline V gene, CDR1 is MGHDK and CDR2 is SYGVNS. CDR3 amino acids: CASRKGAGAGTYGYTF. The CDR3 DNA sequence: TGTGCCAGCAGAAAAGGAGCGGGGGCCGGGACCTATGGCTACACCTTC.

This clonotype was observed a few times. This sequence joins TRBV12-3 or TRBV12-4 and TRBJ2-7, with 9 bases aligning to TRBD2. With V trimmed by 5 bases and J by 0 bases, 5 bases remained unmatched. The CDR3 totals 15 residues. CDR3: CASSGLAQLSYEQYF. The DNA for the CDR3 is TGTGCCAGCAGTGGACTAGCGCAGCTCTCCTACGAGCAGTACTTC.

This chain connects TRBV7-3 to TRBJ1-1; D gene unclear. The CDR3 spans 13 residues. V was cut by 2 bases and J by 6 bases, with 10 bases left in between. Germline V CDR1 and CDR2: SGHTA, FQGTGA. Written as DNA, the CDR3 is TGTGCCAGCAGCTTATCCCCGGTTTCTGAAGCTTTCTTT. Translation: CASSLSPVSEAFF.

This chain links TRBV21-1 with TRBJ2-1; TRBD1 reflects the table's D call only, with no check against the DNA. TRBV21-1 is an annotated pseudogene. The CDR3 is 14 amino acids. Here the CDR3 reads CARGTGLRSNEQFF. CDR3 DNA: TGTGCCAGAGGGACAGGGCTGAGGTCCAATGAGCAGTTCTTC.

This chain connects TRBV28 to TRBJ2-7; 9 bases agree with TRBD1. The V gene end was trimmed by 6 bases and the J gene end by 1 base; junction bases not matched to a gene: 7. The CDR3 has 15 amino acids. Germline CDR1 MDHEN, CDR2 SYDVKM. The CDR3 nucleotides read TGTGCCAGCAGCCTACCGGGACAGGGTTCCTACGAGCAGTACTTC. It translates to CASSLPGQGSYEQYF.

The gene calls are TRBV7-9 and TRBJ2-7; 14 nucleotides line up with TRBD2. Germline V gene sequence: CDR1 SEHNR, CDR2 FQNEAQ (reference sequence). V dropped 4 bases and J dropped 5; count of bases not matched to a gene: 4. This CDR3 has 15 amino acids. The CDR3 loop reads CASSSGTSGRDEQYF. CDR3 sequence (DNA): TGTGCCAGCAGCTCCGGGACTAGCGGGAGAGACGAGCAGTACTTC.

This clonotype came up a few times. The rearrangement uses TRBV4-1 and TRBJ2-7; D might be TRBD2 (7 bases). Trimming pared 0 bases from V and 0 bases from J, leaving 9 bases between. The CDR3 is made up of 15 amino acids. Germline loops: CDR1 MGHRA, CDR2 YSYEKL. The CDR3 sequence is CASSQERGASYEQYF. Written as DNA, the CDR3 is TGCGCCAGCAGCCAAGAACGGGGGGCCTCCTACGAGCAGTACTTC.

The rearrangement joins TRBV4-3 to TRBJ2-5; no definite D call. Germline-derived CDR1 and CDR2 are LGHNA and YSLEER. Between the trimmed V and J ends, which lost 0 bases and 4 bases, there was a span of 6 bases. This CDR3 is built from 13 residues. CDR3 coding DNA: TGCGCCAGCAGCCAAGAGATGGGAGAGACCCAGTACTTC. This translates into CASSQEMGETQYF.

The V and J genes are TRBV19 and TRBJ2-2, with 10 nucleotides matching TRBD1. The CDR3 covers 16 residues. The V and J ends lost 3 bases and 3 bases, in that order; junction bases with no gene match: 4. Germline V gene sequence: CDR1 LNHDA, CDR2 SQIVND (reference sequence). The chain's CDR3 is CASSIRGQGDTGELFF. The CDR3 DNA sequence: TGTGCCAGTAGTATTAGAGGACAGGGGGACACCGGGGAGCTGTTTTTT.

The rearrangement uses TRBV24-1 and TRBJ2-3, with 10 bases that match TRBD2. This CDR3 contains 20 residues. The germline CDR1 and CDR2 sequences are KGHDR and SFDVKD. Germline trimming cut 3 bases from V and 4 bases from J; bases unmatched to any gene: 18. In nucleotides, the CDR3 is TGTGCCACCAGTGATCCCGCCGTGGGGGCAGCGGGAGGGCCTCCAGATACGCAGTATTTT. This sequence encodes CATSDPAVGAAGGPPDTQYF.

This clonotype showed up just a few times. The rearrangement links TRBV15 to TRBJ2-3; TRBD2 matches at 7 bases. V lost 0 bases and J lost 2; bases outside the gene matches: 5. CDR1 and CDR2 from the germline V gene are LNHNV and YYDKDF (reference sequence). The CDR3 loop spans 16 amino acids. The CDR3 here is CATSRDGRDYTDTQYF. CDR3 nucleotides: TGTGCCACCAGCAGAGATGGCAGGGACTACACAGATACGCAGTATTTT.

This sequence joins TRBV7-9 and TRBJ2-7; either TRBD1 or TRBD2 may supply D (5 bases each). This CDR3 is built from 15 residues. Between the trimmed V and J ends, which lost 6 bases and 4 bases, there was a span of 19 bases. The germline gives CDR1 SEHNR, CDR2 FQNEAQ (reference sequence). This CDR3 reads CASRVYGQGRYEQYF. In DNA form, the CDR3 reads TGTGCCAGCAGGGTATACGGGCAGGGACGATACGAGCAGTACTTC. Drawing the rest from reference TRBV7-9 and TRBJ2-7, the complete variable domain is DTGVSQNPRHKITKRGQNVTFRCDPISEHNRLYWYRQTLGQGPEFLTYFQNEAQLEKSRLLSDRFSAERPKGSFSTLEIQRTEQGDSAMYLCASRVYGQGRYEQYFGPGTRLTVT.

The sample holds a few counts of this clonotype. In nucleotides, the CDR3 is TGTGCCAGCACTCAGGAGGACATTCAGTACTTC. Its translation is CASTQEDIQYF. The gene calls are TRBV12-3 or TRBV12-4 and TRBJ2-4, with a weak D call TRBD2 (5 bases). The CDR3 loop spans 11 amino acids. Between the trimmed V and J ends, which lost 7 bases and 8 bases, there was a span of 9 bases.

This chain links TRBV27 with TRBJ2-7, with 8 positions matching TRBD1. This CDR3 contains 13 residues. Germline V gene lookup returns CDR1 MNHEY and CDR2 SMNVEV (reference sequence). The V and J ends lost 10 bases and 0 bases, in that order; junction bases with no gene match: 5. The CDR3 reads CATRGQDSYEQYF. CDR3 coding DNA: TGTGCCACTAGGGGACAGGACTCCTACGAGCAGTACTTC.

This clonotype was seen more than once but under ten times. The chain is built from TRBV20-1 and TRBJ2-1; TRBD1 matches 8 bases. Looked up from germline, CDR1 is DFQATT and CDR2 is SNEGSKA (reference sequence). The CDR3 has 13 residues. V was pared by 5 bases and J by 13 bases, with 13 bases of the junction left unmatched. This CDR3 is CSAPLPADRVQFF. The CDR3 coding sequence is TGCAGTGCTCCTCTCCCGGCGGACAGGGTTCAGTTCTTC.

The table lists this clonotype with a few counts. The chain is built from TRBV2 and TRBJ1-5, with D possibly matching TRBD1 (5 bases). CDR3 size: 14 residues. Trimming shortened V by 0 bases and J by 6 bases, and 9 bases separated the two germline ends. The germline CDR1 and CDR2 sequences are SNHLY and FYNNEI. The CDR3 DNA reads TGTGCCAGCAGTGAAGCGCGGGGGGGTCAGCCCCAGCATTTT. This gives the protein CASSEARGGQPQHF.

This clonotype was detected only a few times. The chain employs TRBV4-3 and TRBJ2-2; D unclear. The V end lost 0 bases, the J end lost 6 bases, and 14 bases lay between the germline ends. CDR3 size: 16 residues. CDR1 and CDR2 (germline): LGHNA, YSLEER. CDR3 amino acids: CASSQDPKARAGELFF. CDR3 in DNA: TGCGCCAGCAGCCAAGACCCCAAAGCAAGGGCCGGGGAGCTGTTTTTT.

This clonotype was observed a handful of times. The chain recombines TRBV7-2 with TRBJ1-2; tentatively, D is TRBD1 (5 bases). The V end was cut by 0 bases, the J end by 1 base, with 9 bases between. Germline V lookup: CDR1 SGHTA, CDR2 FQGNSA. The CDR3 has 15 amino acids. CDR3 protein: CASSLAGQGNYGYTF. The CDR3 DNA reads TGTGCCAGCAGCTTAGCGGGGCAGGGTAACTATGGCTACACCTTC.